The 5 T cell receptor beta chains given below trace back to one sample, sequenced in a study of blood T cell repertoires in COVID-19. The assay was immunoSEQ multiplex PCR, and TCRdb's table has in-frame clones only and misses some. This table holds over 130,000 clones, about 86% found once. Sequenced input: peripheral blood. Every receptor here comes from a human donor in a cohort sampled during active COVID-19.

The chain carries TRBV6-4 and TRBJ1-2; D unclear. The CDR3 is made up of 12 amino acids. CDR1 and CDR2 from the germline V gene are MRHNA and SNTAGT. The V end lost 2 bases, the J end lost 4 bases, and 5 bases lay between the germline ends. CDR3 protein: CASSDATYGYTF. The CDR3, as DNA: TGTGCCAGCAGTGACGCTACCTATGGCTACACCTTC.

The chain joins TRBV3-1 (or the pseudogene TRBV3-2) to TRBJ2-1; 9 bases align to TRBD2. With 0 bases clipped from V and 9 bases from J, the junction kept 9 bases outside the gene matches. This CDR3 is 16 amino acids long. CDR1 is LGHDT, CDR2 YNNKEL, per germline (reference sequence). In nucleotides, the CDR3 is TGTGCCAGCAGCCAAGAGAGCGGGGGGACACAGGTTGAGCAGTTCTTC. Translated: CASSQESGGTQVEQFF.

This clone was seen ten or more times. The CDR3 sequence is CASSRDRTRNTIYF. The CDR3 DNA reads TGTGCCAGCAGTCGGGACAGGACCCGAAACACCATATATTTT. J is TRBJ1-3 and V is TRBV6-5; 8 positions agree with TRBD1. CDR3 size: 14 residues. V trimming: 5 bases; J trimming: 5 bases; junction bases outside the gene matches: 5. Germline V CDR1 and CDR2: MNHEY, SVGAGI.

The chain employs TRBV5-6 and TRBJ2-3; 10 bases match TRBD2. The CDR3 is 15 amino acids. Germline V gives CDR1 SGHDT, CDR2 YYEEEE. The ends lost 0 bases at V and 8 bases at J; junction bases unmatched: 6. CDR3 in amino acids: CASSLGLAGVSTQYF. The DNA for the CDR3 is TGTGCCAGCAGCTTGGGGCTAGCGGGGGTATCTACGCAGTATTTT.

The chain joins TRBV5-1 to TRBJ2-7, with TRBD1 matching 9 bases. J gave up 5 bases and V 5 bases, and 14 bases lay outside the gene matches. The CDR3 has 16 amino acids. The germline V gene has CDR1 SGHRS and CDR2 YFSETQ. CDR3 sequence (DNA): TGCGCCAGCAGATCCTTGACCGGGACAGGGTCCCACGAGCAGTACTTC. Protein: CASRSLTGTGSHEQYF.